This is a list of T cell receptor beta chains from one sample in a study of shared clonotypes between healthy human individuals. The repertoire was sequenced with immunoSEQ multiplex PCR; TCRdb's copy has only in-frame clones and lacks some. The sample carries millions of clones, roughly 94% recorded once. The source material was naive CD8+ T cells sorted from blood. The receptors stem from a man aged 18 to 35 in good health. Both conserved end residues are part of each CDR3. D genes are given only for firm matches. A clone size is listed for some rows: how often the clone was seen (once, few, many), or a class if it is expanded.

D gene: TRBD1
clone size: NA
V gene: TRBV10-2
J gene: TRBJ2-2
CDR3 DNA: TGCGCCAGCAGTGAGACGGACAGGGTGATAACCGGGGAGCTGTTTTTT
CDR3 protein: CASSETDRVITGELFF

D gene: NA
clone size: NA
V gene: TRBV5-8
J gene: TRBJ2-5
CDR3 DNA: TGTGCCAGCAGCTTGGGGGGTCTAGGGTTGGAGACCCAGTACTTC
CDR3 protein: CASSLGGLGLETQYF

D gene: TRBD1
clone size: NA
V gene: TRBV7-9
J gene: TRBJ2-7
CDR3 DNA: TGTGCCAGCAGCTCCGCCCGGGACAGGGTCTACGAGCAGTACTTC
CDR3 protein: CASSSARDRVYEQYF

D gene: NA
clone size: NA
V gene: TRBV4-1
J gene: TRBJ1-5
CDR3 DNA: TGCGCCAGCAGCCAATCCCCAAGGTTGGGCAATCAGCCCCAGCATTTT
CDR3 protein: CASSQSPRLGNQPQHF

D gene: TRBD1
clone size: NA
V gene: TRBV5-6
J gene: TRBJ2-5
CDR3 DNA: TGTGCCAGCAGCGGACAGGGACCTACATGGACCCAGTACTTC
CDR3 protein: CASSGQGPTWTQYF

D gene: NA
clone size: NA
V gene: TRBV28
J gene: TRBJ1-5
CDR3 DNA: TGTGCCACCCTCCCATCGGACATTAGCAATCAGCCCCAGCATTTT
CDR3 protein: CATLPSDISNQPQHF

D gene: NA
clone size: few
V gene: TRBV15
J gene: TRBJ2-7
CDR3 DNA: TGTGCCACCAGCAGAGCGGGGACTTTGAGCTCCTACGAGCAGTACTTC
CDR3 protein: CATSRAGTLSSYEQYF

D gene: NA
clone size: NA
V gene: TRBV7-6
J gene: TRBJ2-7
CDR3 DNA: TGTGCCAGCAGCTTACAGGCCGAAGCCTACGAGCAGTACTTC
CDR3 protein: CASSLQAEAYEQYF

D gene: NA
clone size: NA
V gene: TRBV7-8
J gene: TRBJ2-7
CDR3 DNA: TGTGCCAGCAGCTTAGTCGGTTACGAGCAGTACTTC
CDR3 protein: CASSLVGYEQYF

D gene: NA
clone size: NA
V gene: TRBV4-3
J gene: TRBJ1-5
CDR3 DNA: TGCGCCAGCAGCCAAGATCAGAGCAATCAGCCCCAGCATTTT
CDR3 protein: CASSQDQSNQPQHF

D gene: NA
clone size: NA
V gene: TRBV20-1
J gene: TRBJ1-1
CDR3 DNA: TGCAGTGCTAGGGGTGGAGCTTTCTTT
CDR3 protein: CSARGGAFF

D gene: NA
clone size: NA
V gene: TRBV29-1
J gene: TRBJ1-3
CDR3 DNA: TGCAGCGTTGAATGGGGGGATACTGGAAACACCATATATTTT
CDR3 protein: CSVEWGDTGNTIYF

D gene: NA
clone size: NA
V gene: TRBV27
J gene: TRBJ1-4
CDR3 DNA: TGTGCCAGCAGTTTCGAAGGGGATGAAAAACTGTTTTTT
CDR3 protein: CASSFEGDEKLFF

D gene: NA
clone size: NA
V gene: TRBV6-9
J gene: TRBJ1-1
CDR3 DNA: TGTGCCAGCCGCGGCGCCCTGAACACTGAAGCTTTCTTT
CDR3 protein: CASRGALNTEAFF

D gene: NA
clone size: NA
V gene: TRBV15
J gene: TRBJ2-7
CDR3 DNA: TGTGCCACCAGCTTGGGAGAATCATACGAGCAGTACTTC
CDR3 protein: CATSLGESYEQYF

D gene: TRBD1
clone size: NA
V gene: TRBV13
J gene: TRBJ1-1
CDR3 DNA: TGTGCCAGCAGCTCCGGGACAGGACACACTGAAGCTTTCTTT
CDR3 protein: CASSSGTGHTEAFF

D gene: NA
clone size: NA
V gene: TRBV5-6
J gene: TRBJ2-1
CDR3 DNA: TGTGCCAGCAGCTCCGGAACTAGCATCTATGAGCAGTTCTTC
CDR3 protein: CASSSGTSIYEQFF

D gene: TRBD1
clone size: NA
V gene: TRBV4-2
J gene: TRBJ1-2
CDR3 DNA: TGTGCCAGCAGCCCGGGACAGTACTATGGCTACACCTTC
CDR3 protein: CASSPGQYYGYTF

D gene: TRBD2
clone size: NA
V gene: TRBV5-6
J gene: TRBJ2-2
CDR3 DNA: TGTGCCAGCAGCTTGCTGGCGGGAGGGTCCGCCGGGGAGCTGTTTTTT
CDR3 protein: CASSLLAGGSAGELFF

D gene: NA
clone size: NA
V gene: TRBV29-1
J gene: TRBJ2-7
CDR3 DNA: TGCAGCGTTGATGGGGTTAATGGACAGAACTACGAGCAGTACTTC
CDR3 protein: CSVDGVNGQNYEQYF

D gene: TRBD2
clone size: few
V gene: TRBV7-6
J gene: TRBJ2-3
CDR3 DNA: TGTGCCAGCACCCTCGGGCTAGCGGGAGCAGATACGCAGTATTTT
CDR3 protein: CASTLGLAGADTQYF

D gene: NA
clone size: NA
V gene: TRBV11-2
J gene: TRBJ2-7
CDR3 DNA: TGTGCCAGCAGCTTAGAGGTTCCCTACGAGCAGTACTTC
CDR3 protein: CASSLEVPYEQYF

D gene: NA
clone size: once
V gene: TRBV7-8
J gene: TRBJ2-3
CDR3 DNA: TGTGCCAGCAGCTTAGCGGGCGGCGGGGATACGCAGTATTTT
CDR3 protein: CASSLAGGGDTQYF

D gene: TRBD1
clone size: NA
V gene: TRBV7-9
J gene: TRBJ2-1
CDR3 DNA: TGTGCCAGCAGCTTCCGGGACAGATACAATGAGCAGTTCTTC
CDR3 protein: CASSFRDRYNEQFF

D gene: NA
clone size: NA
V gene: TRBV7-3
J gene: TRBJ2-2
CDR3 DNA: TGTGCCAGCAACCCGGATGGGACCGGGGAGCTGTTTTTT
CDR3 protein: CASNPDGTGELFF

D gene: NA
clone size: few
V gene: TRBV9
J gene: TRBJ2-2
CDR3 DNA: TGTGCCAGCAGCGTAGGTGGCACCGGGGAGCTGTTTTTT
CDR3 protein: CASSVGGTGELFF

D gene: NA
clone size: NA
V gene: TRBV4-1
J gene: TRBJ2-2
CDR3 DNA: TGCGCCAGCAGCCTCGGAGCCGGGGAGCTGTTTTTT
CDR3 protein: CASSLGAGELFF

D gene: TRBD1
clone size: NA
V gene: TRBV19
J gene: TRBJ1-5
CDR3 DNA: TGTGCCAGTAGTATCAGGGACAGTCAAGGCAATCAGCCCCAGCATTTT
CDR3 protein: CASSIRDSQGNQPQHF

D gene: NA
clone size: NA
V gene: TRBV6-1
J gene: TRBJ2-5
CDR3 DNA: TGTGCCAGCAGTGAAGCCCGTGGACAAGAGACCCAGTACTTC
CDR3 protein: CASSEARGQETQYF

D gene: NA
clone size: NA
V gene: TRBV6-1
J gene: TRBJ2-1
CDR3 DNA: TGTGCCAGCAGTGAAGCTCGGTGGGGCGAGGAGACCTACAATGAGCAGTTCTTC
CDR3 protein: CASSEARWGEETYNEQFF

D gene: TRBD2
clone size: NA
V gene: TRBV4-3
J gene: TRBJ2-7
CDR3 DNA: TGCGCCAGCAGCCAACGGCTAGCGGGAGGGCCGGGGGACGAGCAGTACTTC
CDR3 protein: CASSQRLAGGPGDEQYF

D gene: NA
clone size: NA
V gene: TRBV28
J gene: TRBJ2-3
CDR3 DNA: TGTGCCAGCAGTTACAACAGGGAGAGCACAGATACGCAGTATTTT
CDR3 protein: CASSYNRESTDTQYF

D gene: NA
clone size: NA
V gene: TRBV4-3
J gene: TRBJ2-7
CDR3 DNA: TGCGCCAGCAGCCAAGATGGGGCGAACGAGCAGTACTTC
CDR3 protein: CASSQDGANEQYF

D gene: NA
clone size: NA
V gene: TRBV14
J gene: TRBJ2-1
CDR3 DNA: TGTGCCAGCAGCCTCGCCGGGACACTCTCCTACAATGAGCAGTTCTTC
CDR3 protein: CASSLAGTLSYNEQFF

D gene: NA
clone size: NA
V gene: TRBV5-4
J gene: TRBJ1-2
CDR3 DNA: TGTGCCAGCGCTAGAGGAGGGCCGGGCTATGGCTACACCTTC
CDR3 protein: CASARGGPGYGYTF

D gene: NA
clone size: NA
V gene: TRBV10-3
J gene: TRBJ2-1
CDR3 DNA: TGTGCCATCAGTGAGTCGGCAGGTGAGCAGTTCTTC
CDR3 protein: CAISESAGEQFF

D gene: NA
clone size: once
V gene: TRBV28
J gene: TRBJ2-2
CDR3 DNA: TGTGCCAGCAAACTCCGGACGGATTACGCGAACACCGGGGAGCTGTTTTTT
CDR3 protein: CASKLRTDYANTGELFF

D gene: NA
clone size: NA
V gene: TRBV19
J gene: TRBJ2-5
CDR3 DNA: TGTGCCAGTAGTCCGACAGTGGTCGAGACCCAGTACTTC
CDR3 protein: CASSPTVVETQYF

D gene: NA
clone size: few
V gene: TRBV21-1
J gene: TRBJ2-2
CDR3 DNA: TGTGCCAGCAGCCCTCACAAACTAGCGGGAGACACCGGGGAGCTGTTTTTT
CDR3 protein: CASSPHKLAGDTGELFF

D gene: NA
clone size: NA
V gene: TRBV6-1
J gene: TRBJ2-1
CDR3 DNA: TGTGCCAGCCAGGAGTTGAATGAGCAGTTCTTC
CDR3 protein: CASQELNEQFF

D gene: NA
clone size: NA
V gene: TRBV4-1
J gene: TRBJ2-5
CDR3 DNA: TGCGCCAGCAGCCAGACGGGGGACCAAGAGACCCAGTACTTC
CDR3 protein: CASSQTGDQETQYF

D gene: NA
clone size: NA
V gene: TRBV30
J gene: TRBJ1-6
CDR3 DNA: TGTGCCTGGAGTGCCCAGGATTCACCCCTCCACTTT
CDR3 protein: CAWSAQDSPLHF

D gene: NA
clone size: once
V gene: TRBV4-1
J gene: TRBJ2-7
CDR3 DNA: TGCGCCAGCAGCCAAAGAGCGGATAGCTCCTACGAGCAGTACTTC
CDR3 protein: CASSQRADSSYEQYF

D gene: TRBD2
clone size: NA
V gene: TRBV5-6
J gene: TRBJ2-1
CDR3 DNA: TGTGCCAGCAGCCTGGGACTAGCGGGAGGTAATGAGCAGTTCTTC
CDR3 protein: CASSLGLAGGNEQFF

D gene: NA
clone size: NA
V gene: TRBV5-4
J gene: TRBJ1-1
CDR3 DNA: TGTGCCAGCAGCTTGGCCTCCGGAGACCCCACTAACACTGAAGCTTTCTTT
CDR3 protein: CASSLASGDPTNTEAFF

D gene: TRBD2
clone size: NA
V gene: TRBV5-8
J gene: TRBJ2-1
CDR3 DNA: TGTGCCAGCAGCTTGGGGGCAGCGGGAGGTGTCTTC
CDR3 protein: CASSLGAAGGVF